The entry that follows covers one T cell receptor (beta chain) sequence. The PCR used 60 Vbeta and 13 Jbeta primers. Profiling relied on immunoSEQ multiplex PCR, and the TCRdb table lists in-frame clones only, not all of them. The data hold around 200,000 clones, with approximately 79% observed a single time. This sample was included in a study of cytomegalovirus exposure and HLA in healthy donors. Germline CDR1 SEHNR, CDR2 FQNEAQ (reference sequence). Between the trimmed V and J ends, which lost 5 bases and 6 bases, there was a span of 15 bases. The CDR3 covers 14 residues. The TCR sequence derives from a man younger than 30 in good health and CMV-seronegative. Sequencing was done on a sample of PBMCs. The chain has TRBV7-9 and TRBJ2-3; D is possibly TRBD2 (5 bases). CDR3: CASSLPPSPDTQYF. CDR3 coding DNA: TGTGCCAGCAGCCTGCCCCCTAGCCCCGATACGCAGTATTTT.